Listed below are T cell receptor beta chains from one sample, sequenced in a study of CD8 T cells in ankylosing spondylitis. TCRdb passed the 5' RACE reads through MiXCR, listing each CDR3 protein once. The sample gives just under 550,000 distinct CDR3 sequences, approximately 12% of which show up once; around 6.8% is in the top ten. Material: blood, either unsorted or a sorted T cell fraction (not recorded which). The receptor set was obtained from a male donor with ankylosing spondylitis. The CDR3 runs from the conserved cysteine through the conserved F or W. D genes are given only for firm matches. Size values are once, few and many counts, or a class for expanded clones, and some rows have none.

j_gene: TRBJ2-5
v_gene: TRBV14
d_gene: -
abundance: few
CDR3aa: CASSHRQMQETQYF
CDR3nt: TGTGCCAGCAGCCACCGACAGATGCAAGAGACCCAGTACTTC

j_gene: TRBJ2-7
v_gene: TRBV20-1
d_gene: -
abundance: -
CDR3aa: CSARDPLTYEQYF
CDR3nt: TGCAGTGCTAGAGATCCCCTTACCTACGAGCAGTACTTC

j_gene: TRBJ2-2
v_gene: TRBV20-1
d_gene: -
abundance: few
CDR3aa: CSARVVNTGELFF
CDR3nt: TGCAGTGCTAGAGTAGTGAACACCGGGGAGCTGTTTTTT

j_gene: TRBJ2-3
v_gene: TRBV24-1
d_gene: TRBD2
abundance: -
CDR3aa: CATSDPGTSSTDTQYF
CDR3nt: TGTGCCACCAGTGATCCCGGGACTAGCAGCACAGATACGCAGTATTTT

j_gene: TRBJ2-1
v_gene: TRBV20-1
d_gene: TRBD2
abundance: many
CDR3aa: CSAFGLAGISTDEQFF
CDR3nt: TGCAGTGCCTTTGGACTAGCGGGAATATCTACCGATGAGCAGTTCTTC

j_gene: TRBJ2-1
v_gene: TRBV5-1
d_gene: TRBD2
abundance: -
CDR3aa: CASSYGGTSSYNEQFF
CDR3nt: TGCGCCAGCAGCTACGGCGGGACTAGTTCCTACAATGAGCAGTTCTTC

j_gene: TRBJ2-7
v_gene: TRBV5-1
d_gene: -
abundance: once
CDR3aa: CASSLYHEQYF
CDR3nt: TGCGCCAGCAGCTTGTATCACGAGCAGTACTTC

j_gene: TRBJ2-3
v_gene: TRBV7-9
d_gene: TRBD1
abundance: few
CDR3aa: CASSSGTGSDTQYF
CDR3nt: TGTGCCAGCAGCTCCGGGACAGGGTCGGATACGCAGTATTTT

j_gene: TRBJ2-5
v_gene: TRBV20-1
d_gene: -
abundance: -
CDR3aa: CSARQIQGEETQYF
CDR3nt: TGCAGTGCTAGACAAATACAGGGTGAAGAGACCCAGTACTTC

j_gene: TRBJ2-1
v_gene: TRBV15
d_gene: -
abundance: -
CDR3aa: CATSRAPRTYNEQFF
CDR3nt: TGTGCCACCAGCAGAGCCCCCCGGACCTACAATGAGCAGTTCTTC

j_gene: TRBJ1-2
v_gene: TRBV5-1
d_gene: -
abundance: many
CDR3aa: CASSFSYTQPGDGYTF
CDR3nt: TGCGCCAGCAGCTTTTCCTACACACAGCCTGGAGATGGCTACACCTTC